The T cell receptor (beta chain) under discussion was sequenced for a study of T-cell reconstitution after alpha-beta-depleted transplantation in children. Findings and caveats of the study: T-cell counts and diversity were attributed mostly to newly produced T cells one year after transplant. Some patients showed high day-60 TCRbeta diversity, which derived from surviving recipient T cells and thymic progenitors. After transplant, at about two months, alpha-beta T cells were reportedly derived from several hundred expanded graft clones.

Unique molecular identifiers were used in preparing the TCRbeta library. TCRdb reprocessed the PCR reads with MiXCR, giving one entry per CDR3 protein. The sample lists 450,000 to 600,000 distinct CDR3 sequences, 10% occurring once. Trimming took 3 bases from V and 8 from J, leaving 14 bases between them. The germline V gene has CDR1 SGHAT and CDR2 FQNNGV. The CDR3 spans 13 residues. About this clonotype itself: Its matching antigen is unknown.

This sequence was found in a child aged 2 to 15 with inherited bone marrow failure, due to receive a stem cell transplant. Specimen: PBMCs, collected before TCRalphabeta/CD19-depleted stem cell transplant. The chain is built from TRBV11-2 and TRBJ2-7; perhaps TRBD2 as D (5 bases). In DNA, the CDR3 is TGTGCCAGCAGCTTTGGGGAGAGGACGCAGCAGTACTTC. Its protein is CASSFGERTQQYF.